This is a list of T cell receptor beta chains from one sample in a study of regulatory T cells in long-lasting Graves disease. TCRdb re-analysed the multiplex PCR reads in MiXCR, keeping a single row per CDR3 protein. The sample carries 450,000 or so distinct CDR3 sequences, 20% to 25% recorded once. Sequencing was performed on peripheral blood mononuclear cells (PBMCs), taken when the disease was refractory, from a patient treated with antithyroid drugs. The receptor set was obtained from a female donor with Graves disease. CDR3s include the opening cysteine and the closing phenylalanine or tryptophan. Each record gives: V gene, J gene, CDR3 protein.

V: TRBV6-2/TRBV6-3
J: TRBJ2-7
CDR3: CASSYVGDQQYF

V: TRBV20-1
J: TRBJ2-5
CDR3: CSASWDREETQYF

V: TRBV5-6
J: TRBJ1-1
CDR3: CASSAWGLPNTEAFF

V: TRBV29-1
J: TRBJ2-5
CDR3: CSVDPGQKLGGQETQYF

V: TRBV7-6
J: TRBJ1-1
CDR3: CASSFEGEAVNTEAFF

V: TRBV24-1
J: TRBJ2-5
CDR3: CATSDVTGLETQYF

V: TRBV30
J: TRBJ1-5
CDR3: CAWSVGPNQPQHF

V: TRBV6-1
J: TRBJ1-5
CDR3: CASSEMGTGILGNQPQHF

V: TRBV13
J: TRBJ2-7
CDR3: CASSFKGTAHEQYF

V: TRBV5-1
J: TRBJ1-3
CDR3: CASSTSGGSGNTIYF

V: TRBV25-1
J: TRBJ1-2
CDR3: CASSERLGGGYGYTF

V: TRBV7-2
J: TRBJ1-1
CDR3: CASSFLTRGGFWNTEAFF

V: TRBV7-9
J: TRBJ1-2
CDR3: CASSLAVGQVYGYTF